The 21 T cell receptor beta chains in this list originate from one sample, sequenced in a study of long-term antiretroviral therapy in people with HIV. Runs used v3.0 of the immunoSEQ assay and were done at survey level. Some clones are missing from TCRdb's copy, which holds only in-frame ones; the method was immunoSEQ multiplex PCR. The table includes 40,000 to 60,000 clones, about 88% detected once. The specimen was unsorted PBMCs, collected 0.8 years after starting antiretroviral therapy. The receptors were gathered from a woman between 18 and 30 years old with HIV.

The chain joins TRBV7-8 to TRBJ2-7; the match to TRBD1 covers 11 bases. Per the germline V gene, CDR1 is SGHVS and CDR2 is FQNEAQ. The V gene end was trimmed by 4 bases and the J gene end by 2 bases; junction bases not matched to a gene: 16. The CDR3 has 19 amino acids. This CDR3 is CASSWPGQGELSRPYEQYF. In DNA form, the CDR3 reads TGTGCCAGCAGCTGGCCGGGACAGGGGGAACTTAGCAGGCCCTACGAGCAGTACTTC.

The CDR3: CASSSDREDQPQHF. As DNA, the CDR3 is TGTGCCAGCAGCTCGGACAGGGAGGATCAGCCCCAGCATTTT. The chain couples TRBV7-6 to TRBJ1-5; TRBD1 matches 8 bases. The CDR3 has 14 amino acids. Germline trimming cut 4 bases from V and 5 bases from J; bases unmatched to any gene: 4. Germline V lookup: CDR1 SGHVS, CDR2 FNYEAQ. The variable domain in full, completed from reference TRBV7-6 and TRBJ1-5, reads GAGVSQSPRYKVTKRGQDVALRCDPISGHVSLYWYRQALGQGPEFLTYFNYEAQQDKSGLPNDRFSAERPEGSISTLTIQRTEQRDSAMYRCASSSDREDQPQHFGDGTRLSIL.

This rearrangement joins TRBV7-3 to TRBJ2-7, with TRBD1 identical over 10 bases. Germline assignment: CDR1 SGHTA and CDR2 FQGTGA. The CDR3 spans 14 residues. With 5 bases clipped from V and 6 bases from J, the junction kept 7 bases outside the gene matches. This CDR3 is CASSLGTGVVEQYF. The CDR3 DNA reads TGTGCCAGCAGCCTCGGGACAGGGGTCGTCGAGCAGTACTTC. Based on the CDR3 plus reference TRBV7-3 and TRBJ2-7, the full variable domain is GAGVSQTPSNKVTEKGKYVELRCDPISGHTALYWYRQSLGQGPEFLIYFQGTGAADDSGLPNDRFFAVRPEGSVSTLKIQRTERGDSAVYLCASSLGTGVVEQYFGPGTRLTVT.

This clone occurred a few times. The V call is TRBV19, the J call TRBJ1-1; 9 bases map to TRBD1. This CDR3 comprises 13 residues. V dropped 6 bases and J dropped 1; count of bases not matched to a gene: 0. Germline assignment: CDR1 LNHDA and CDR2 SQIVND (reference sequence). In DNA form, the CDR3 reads TGTGCCAGTAGGACAGGGGGGAACACTGAAGCTTTCTTT. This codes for CASRTGGNTEAFF.

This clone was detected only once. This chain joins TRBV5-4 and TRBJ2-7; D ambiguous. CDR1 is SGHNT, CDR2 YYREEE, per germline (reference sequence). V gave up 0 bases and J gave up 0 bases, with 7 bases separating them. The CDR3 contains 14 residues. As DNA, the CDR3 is TGTGCCAGCAGCTTGGGGCCCGGCTCCTACGAGCAGTACTTC. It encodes CASSLGPGSYEQYF.

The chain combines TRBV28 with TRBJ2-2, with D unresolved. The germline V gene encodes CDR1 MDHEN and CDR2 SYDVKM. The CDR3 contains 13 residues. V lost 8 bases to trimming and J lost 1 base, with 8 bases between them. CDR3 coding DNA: TGTGCCAGCCTGGTACGGAACACCGGGGAGCTGTTTTTT. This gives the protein CASLVRNTGELFF.

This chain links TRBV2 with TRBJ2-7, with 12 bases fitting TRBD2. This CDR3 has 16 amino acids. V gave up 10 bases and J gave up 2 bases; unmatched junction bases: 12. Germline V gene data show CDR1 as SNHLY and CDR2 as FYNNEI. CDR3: CAILPMTSGRTYEQYF. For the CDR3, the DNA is TGTGCCATCCTCCCGATGACTAGCGGGAGAACCTACGAGCAGTACTTC.

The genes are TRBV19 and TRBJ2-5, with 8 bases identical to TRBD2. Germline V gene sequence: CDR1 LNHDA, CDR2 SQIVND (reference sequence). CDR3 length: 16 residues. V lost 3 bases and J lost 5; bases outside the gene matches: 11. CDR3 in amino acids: CASSMWGSGNGETQYF. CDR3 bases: TGTGCCAGTAGTATGTGGGGTAGCGGGAACGGGGAGACCCAGTACTTC.

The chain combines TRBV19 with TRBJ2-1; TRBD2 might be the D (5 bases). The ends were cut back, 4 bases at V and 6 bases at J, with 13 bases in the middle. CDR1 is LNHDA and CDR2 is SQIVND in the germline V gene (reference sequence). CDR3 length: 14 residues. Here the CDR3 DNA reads TGTGCCAGTAGTAGTCTAGCAGTAGTCAATGAGCAGTTCTTC. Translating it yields CASSSLAVVNEQFF.

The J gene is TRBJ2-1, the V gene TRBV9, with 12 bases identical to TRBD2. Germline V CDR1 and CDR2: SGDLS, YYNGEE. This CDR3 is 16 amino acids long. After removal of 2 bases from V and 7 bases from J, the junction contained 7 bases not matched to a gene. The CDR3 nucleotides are TGTGCCAGCAGCGTTCGACTAGCGGGAGCAGGGAATGAGCAGTTCTTC. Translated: CASSVRLAGAGNEQFF.

CDR3 coding DNA: TGCGCCAGCAGCGAAACTAGCGGACCGGCCAAAAACATTCAGTACTTC. It specifies CASSETSGPAKNIQYF. The chain carries TRBV10-2 and TRBJ2-4, with TRBD2 matching 8 bases. The CDR3 consists of 16 residues. After removal of 6 bases from V and 1 base from J, the junction contained 8 bases not matched to a gene. The germline CDR1 and CDR2 sequences are WSHSY and SAAADI.

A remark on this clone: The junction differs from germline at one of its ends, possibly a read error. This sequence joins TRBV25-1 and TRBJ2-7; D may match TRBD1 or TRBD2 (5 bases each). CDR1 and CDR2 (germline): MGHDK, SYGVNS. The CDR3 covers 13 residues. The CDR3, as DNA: TGTGCCAGCAGTGCGGGCCCCCGGGGCGGACAAAAATTC. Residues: CASSAGPRGGQKF.

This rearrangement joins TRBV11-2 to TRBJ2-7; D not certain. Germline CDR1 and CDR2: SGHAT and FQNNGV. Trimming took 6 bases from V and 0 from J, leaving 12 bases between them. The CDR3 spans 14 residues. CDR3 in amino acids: CASRPLAASYEQYF. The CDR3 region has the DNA TGTGCCAGCAGACCACTGGCAGCCTCCTACGAGCAGTACTTC.

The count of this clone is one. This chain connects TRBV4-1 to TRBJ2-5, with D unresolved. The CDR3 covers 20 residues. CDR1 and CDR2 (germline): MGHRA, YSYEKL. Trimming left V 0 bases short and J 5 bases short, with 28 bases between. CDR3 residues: CASSQEPSGSSTFSMETQYF. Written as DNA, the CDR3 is TGCGCCAGCAGCCAAGAACCCTCGGGTTCGTCCACGTTTTCCATGGAGACCCAGTACTTC.

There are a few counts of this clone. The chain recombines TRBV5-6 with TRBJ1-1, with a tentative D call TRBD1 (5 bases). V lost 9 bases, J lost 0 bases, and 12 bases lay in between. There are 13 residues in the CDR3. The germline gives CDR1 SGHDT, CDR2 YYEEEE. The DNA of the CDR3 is TGTGCCACCACACGACAGCTGAACACTGAAGCTTTCTTT. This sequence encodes CATTRQLNTEAFF.

The chain's CDR3 is CASSLEGFSNQPQHF. As DNA, the CDR3 is TGCGCCAGCAGCTTGGAGGGGTTCAGCAATCAGCCCCAGCATTTT. The chain couples TRBV5-1 to TRBJ1-5; the D gene is possibly TRBD1 (5 bases). The germline CDR1 and CDR2 sequences are SGHRS and YFSETQ. The CDR3 extends over 15 amino acids. Trimming pared 0 bases from V and 1 base from J, leaving 8 bases between.

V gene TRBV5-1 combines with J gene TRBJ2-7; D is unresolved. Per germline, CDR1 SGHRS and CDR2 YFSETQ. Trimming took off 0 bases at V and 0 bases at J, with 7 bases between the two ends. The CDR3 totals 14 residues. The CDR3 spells CASSLADLSYEQYF. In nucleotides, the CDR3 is TGCGCCAGCAGCTTGGCCGACCTCTCCTACGAGCAGTACTTC.

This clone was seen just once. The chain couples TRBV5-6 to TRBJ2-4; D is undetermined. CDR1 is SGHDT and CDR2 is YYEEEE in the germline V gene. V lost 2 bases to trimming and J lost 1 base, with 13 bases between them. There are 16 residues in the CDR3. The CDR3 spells CASSFRRKGAKNIQYF. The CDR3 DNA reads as TGTGCCAGCAGCTTTCGCCGTAAGGGTGCCAAAAACATTCAGTACTTC. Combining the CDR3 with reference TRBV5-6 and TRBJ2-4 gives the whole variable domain DAGVTQSPTHLIKTRGQQVTLRCSPKSGHDTVSWYQQALGQGPQFIFQYYEEEERQRGNFPDRFSGHQFPNYSSELNVNALLLGDSALYLCASSFRRKGAKNIQYFGAGTRLSVL.

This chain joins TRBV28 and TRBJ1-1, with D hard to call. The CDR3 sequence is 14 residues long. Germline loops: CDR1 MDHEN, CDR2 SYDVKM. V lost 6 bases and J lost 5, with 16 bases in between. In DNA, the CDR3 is TGTGCCAGCAGCCCCTCGCTGGCAGCTACTGAAGCTTTCTTT. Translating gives CASSPSLAATEAFF.

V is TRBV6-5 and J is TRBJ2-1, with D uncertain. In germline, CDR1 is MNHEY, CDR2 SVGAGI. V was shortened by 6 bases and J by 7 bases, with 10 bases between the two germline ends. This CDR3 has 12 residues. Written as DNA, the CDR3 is TGTGCCAGCAGCTCAGCCTCGAATGAGCAGTTCTTC. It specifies CASSSASNEQFF.

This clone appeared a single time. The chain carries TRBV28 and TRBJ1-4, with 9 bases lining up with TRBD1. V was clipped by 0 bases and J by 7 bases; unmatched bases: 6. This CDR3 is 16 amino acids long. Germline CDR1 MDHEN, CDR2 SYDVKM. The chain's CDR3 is CASSLWSGQGGEKLFF. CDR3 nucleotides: TGTGCCAGCAGTTTATGGTCGGGACAGGGAGGTGAAAAACTGTTTTTT. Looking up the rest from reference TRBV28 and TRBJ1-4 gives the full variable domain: DVKVTQSSRYLVKRTGEKVFLECVQDMDHENMFWYRQDPGLGLRLIYFSYDVKMKEKGDIPEGYSVSREKKERFSLILESASTNQTSMYLCASSLWSGQGGEKLFFGSGTQLSVL.